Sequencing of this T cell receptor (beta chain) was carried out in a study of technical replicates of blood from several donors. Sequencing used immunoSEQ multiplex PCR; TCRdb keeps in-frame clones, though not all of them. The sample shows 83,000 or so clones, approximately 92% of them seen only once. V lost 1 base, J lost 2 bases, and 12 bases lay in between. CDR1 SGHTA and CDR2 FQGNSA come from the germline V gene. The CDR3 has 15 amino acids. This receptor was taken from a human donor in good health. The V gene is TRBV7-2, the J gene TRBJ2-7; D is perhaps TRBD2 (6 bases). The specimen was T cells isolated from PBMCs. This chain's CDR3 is CASSLGWGVAYEQYF. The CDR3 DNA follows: TGTGCCAGCAGCTTAGGCTGGGGGGTGGCCTACGAGCAGTACTTC.